Listed below are T cell receptor beta chains from one sample, sequenced in a study of response to subunit inactivated influenza vaccine. MiXCR, applied by TCRdb to the RT-PCR reads, yields one record per CDR3 protein. The table shows about 610,000 distinct CDR3 sequences, with 11% to 15% occurring only once. The specimen was PBMCs from blood, collected 12 days after vaccination. The receptors were sampled from a man aged 50 to 59 who received an inactivated influenza vaccine. The CDR3 runs from the conserved cysteine through the conserved F or W. A D gene is named only where the DNA matches it firmly. Rows may omit the clone size; those that give it use once, few, many or a size class.

j_call v_call d_call clone_size cdr3_nt cdr3_aa
TRBJ2-7 TRBV7-2 - - TGTGCCAGCAGCTCGCCGGGACGCCTCTACGAGCAGTACTTC CASSSPGRLYEQYF
TRBJ2-2 TRBV12-3/TRBV12-4 - many TGTGCCAGCAGCAACGGGCCCGCCCCGACCGGGGAGCTGTTTTTT CASSNGPAPTGELFF
TRBJ2-7 TRBV5-6 TRBD1 many TGTGCCAGCAGCTTGGGCTCCGGGACAGCCATCGACGAGCAGTACTTC CASSLGSGTAIDEQYF
TRBJ1-6 TRBV20-1 - few TGCAGTGCTAGTGGGACACGGGGGGGGTATAATTCACCCCTCCACTTT CSASGTRGGYNSPLHF
TRBJ2-2 TRBV29-1 - - TGCAGCGTTGTGCCGCAGGGGTTCACCGGGGAGCTGTTTTTT CSVVPQGFTGELFF
TRBJ2-2 TRBV7-2 TRBD2 - TGTGCCAGCAGCTTTAGCGGGAGGGCCATAGCCGGGGAGCTGTTTTTT CASSFSGRAIAGELFF
TRBJ2-1 TRBV7-2 - - TGTGCCAGCACCTCTCCGACGGTTAGCTCCTACAATGAGCAGTTCTTC CASTSPTVSSYNEQFF
TRBJ2-3 TRBV2 TRBD2 few TGTGCCAGCAGTGGGGGACTAGCGGGGGACACAGATACGCAGTATTTT CASSGGLAGDTDTQYF
TRBJ2-1 TRBV7-9 TRBD2 - TGTGCCAGCAGCAATAGCGGGACCTTCAATGAGCAGTTCTTC CASSNSGTFNEQFF
TRBJ1-5 TRBV28 - once TGTGCCAGCAGTTACCTTTCCGATCAGACCCAGCATTTT CASSYLSDQTQHF
TRBJ2-5 TRBV5-8 TRBD2 few TGTGCCAGCAGCTTGGCGGGAGGAGGGACCCAGTACTTC CASSLAGGGTQYF
TRBJ2-3 TRBV11-1 - many TGTGCCAGCAGCAGACCTTCTAGCGCAGATACGCAGTATTTT CASSRPSSADTQYF
TRBJ1-5 TRBV3-1 - many TGTGCCAGCAGCCAAGGACCGGGCGCTGATCAGCCCCAGCATTTT CASSQGPGADQPQHF
TRBJ2-5 TRBV29-1 - - TGCAGCGTTCTAAGACTGGATGAGACCCAGTACTTC CSVLRLDETQYF
TRBJ2-7 TRBV5-1 TRBD1 many TGCGCCAGCAGGCCAGGGACAGGGGTCAAATTTGGATCCTACGAGCAGTACTTC CASRPGTGVKFGSYEQYF
TRBJ2-7 TRBV15 - - TGTGCCACCAGCAGAGTTAGACACGAGGTCCACGAGCAGTACTTC CATSRVRHEVHEQYF
TRBJ2-1 TRBV3-1 TRBD2 few TGTGCCAGCAGCCCCCCCTTTTGGGCTAGCGGGAACAATGAGCAGTTCTTC CASSPPFWASGNNEQFF
TRBJ2-5 TRBV3-1 - few TGTGCCAGCAGCCCTACATGGGGCCAAGAGACCCAGTACTTC CASSPTWGQETQYF
TRBJ1-1 TRBV12-3/TRBV12-4 - - TGTGCCAGCAGTTTACGACAATTGGACACTGAAGCTTTCTTT CASSLRQLDTEAFF
TRBJ2-5 TRBV29-1 - - TGCAGCGTTCTCCAGGCCCAAGAGACCCAGTACTTC CSVLQAQETQYF
TRBJ1-5 TRBV5-1 - few TGCGCCAGCAGCTCAACCGCGGGGAGCGATCAGCCCCAGCATTTT CASSSTAGSDQPQHF
TRBJ2-2 TRBV6-5 TRBD1 few TGTGCCAGTTCGGACAGGGGGCGCACCACCGGGGAGCTGTTTTTT CASSDRGRTTGELFF
TRBJ2-1 TRBV6-4 - few TGTGCCAGCAGTGTGACTGGCGATCCGCAGAATGAGCAGTTCTTC CASSVTGDPQNEQFF
TRBJ1-5 TRBV7-8 - - TGTGCCAGCAGCTTACGGGACATGCCATCGAAGTCTGGGCCCCAGCATTTT CASSLRDMPSKSGPQHF
TRBJ2-7 TRBV15 - few TGTGCCACCAGCAACAGGGTGAGCTCCTACGAGCAGTACTTC CATSNRVSSYEQYF
TRBJ2-5 TRBV7-2 TRBD1 - TGTGCCAGCAGCTTTGGCAGGGGGCAAGAGACCCAGTACTTC CASSFGRGQETQYF
TRBJ2-3 TRBV28 - many TGTGCCAGCAGTCAGCCTCCTAGCGTAGATACGCAGTATTTT CASSQPPSVDTQYF
TRBJ2-7 TRBV5-1 TRBD1 few TGCGCCAGCAGCCAAGCTTGGACAGGTTACGAGCAGTACTTC CASSQAWTGYEQYF
TRBJ2-1 TRBV9 TRBD1 - TGTGCCAGCAGCGCCGGGGGACAGGGTTTCTACAATGAGCAGTTCTTC CASSAGGQGFYNEQFF
TRBJ2-3 TRBV7-2 - - TGTGCCAGCAGCCGGTCCACCGGGGGGCGGGATACGCAGTATTTT CASSRSTGGRDTQYF
TRBJ2-1 TRBV29-1 - - TGCAGCGTTGGAGACCCTACTAGTTTCGGTCTCGTTGAGCAGTTCTTC CSVGDPTSFGLVEQFF
TRBJ2-1 TRBV7-9 - few TGTGCCAGCAGCTTTAGGCAGGGAATGCCCTACAATGAGCAGTTCTTC CASSFRQGMPYNEQFF
TRBJ2-7 TRBV20-1 - few TGCAGTGCCTCCCCGACCCTTCGCTACGAGCAGTACTTC CSASPTLRYEQYF
TRBJ1-1 TRBV5-1 TRBD1 - TGCGCCAGCAGCTATGGGGGCCTGACAGGGACCTCCACTGAAGCTTTCTTT CASSYGGLTGTSTEAFF
TRBJ2-1 TRBV24-1 TRBD1 many TGTGCCACCAGTGATGTCGGACAGGGGTACAAAGCTGAGCAGTTCTTC CATSDVGQGYKAEQFF
TRBJ2-2 TRBV5-1 - - TGCGCCAGCAGCCCGAACGGTTGGGGAAACACCGGGGAGCTGTTTTTT CASSPNGWGNTGELFF
TRBJ2-4 TRBV10-3 - - TGTGCCACCGGAGGGAGCGCAAACATTCAGTACTTC CATGGSANIQYF
TRBJ1-4 TRBV7-9 - - TGTGCCAGCAGCACGTCGTCCTCGGGCCTTAATGAAAAACTGTTTTTT CASSTSSSGLNEKLFF
TRBJ2-5 TRBV5-1 TRBD2 - TGCGCCAGCAGTTTGGCTCCAGCGGGGACGGGAGAGACCCAGTACTTC CASSLAPAGTGETQYF
TRBJ2-2 TRBV5-1 - - TGCGCCAGCAGCTTGGAGGCTGGCGTCACCGGGGAGCTGTTTTTT CASSLEAGVTGELFF
TRBJ2-5 TRBV15 TRBD1 - TGTGCCACCAGCAGTCCGGGACAGGGGTGGGAGACCCAGTACTTC CATSSPGQGWETQYF
TRBJ1-6 TRBV7-2 TRBD1 many TGTGCCAGCAGCGACCGGGACAGGCTGATTAATTCACCCCTCCACTTT CASSDRDRLINSPLHF
TRBJ2-2 TRBV20-1 - few TGCAGTGCCCACCAGGACACCGGGGAGCTGTTTTTT CSAHQDTGELFF
TRBJ1-1 TRBV7-9 - - TGTGCCAGCATTGGGTTGAACACTGAAGCTTTCTTT CASIGLNTEAFF
TRBJ2-5 TRBV2 - few TGTGCCAGCAGTGATTCTCGGGTCAGCCAAGAGACCCAGTACTTC CASSDSRVSQETQYF
TRBJ2-7 TRBV7-9 TRBD2 - TGTGCCAGCAGCTTAGGGCTAGCGGGAGAATACTACGAGCAGTACTTC CASSLGLAGEYYEQYF
TRBJ2-5 TRBV10-3 TRBD2 - TGTGCCATCAGTACACTAGCGGGAGGTTCCGCGGAGACCCAGTACTTC CAISTLAGGSAETQYF
TRBJ2-4 TRBV5-4 - - TGTGCCAGCAGCTTCCCAGGGGACCTAGCCAAAAACATTCAGTACTTC CASSFPGDLAKNIQYF
TRBJ2-5 TRBV23-1 TRBD2 few TGTTGGACTAGCGGAGAAGAGACCCAGTACTTC CWTSGEETQYF
TRBJ2-7 TRBV10-3 TRBD2 many TGTGCCATCAGTGAGGGTGCGGGGGGACGATACGAGCAGTACTTC CAISEGAGGRYEQYF
TRBJ2-7 TRBV5-5 - - TGTGCCAGCAGCTTGCGGACCCGGGGGGAGCAGTACTTC CASSLRTRGEQYF
TRBJ2-2 TRBV20-1 - few TGCAGTGCTACGTCTACACAAAACACCGGGGAGCTGTTTTTT CSATSTQNTGELFF
TRBJ2-3 TRBV29-1 - few TGCAGCGTTGAGACAGGTTTCACAGATACGCAGTATTTT CSVETGFTDTQYF